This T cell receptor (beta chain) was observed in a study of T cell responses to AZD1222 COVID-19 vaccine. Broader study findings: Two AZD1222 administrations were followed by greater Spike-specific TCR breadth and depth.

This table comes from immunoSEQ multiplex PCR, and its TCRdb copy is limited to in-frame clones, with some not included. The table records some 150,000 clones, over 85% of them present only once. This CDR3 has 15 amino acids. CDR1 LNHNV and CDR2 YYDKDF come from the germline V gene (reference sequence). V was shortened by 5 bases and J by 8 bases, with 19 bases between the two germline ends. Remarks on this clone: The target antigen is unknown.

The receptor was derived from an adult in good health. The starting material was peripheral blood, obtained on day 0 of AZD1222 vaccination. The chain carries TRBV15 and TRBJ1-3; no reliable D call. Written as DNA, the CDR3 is TGTGCCACCAGCTACGCGGGCCCTCCGGCGGACACCATATATTTT. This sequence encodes CATSYAGPPADTIYF.